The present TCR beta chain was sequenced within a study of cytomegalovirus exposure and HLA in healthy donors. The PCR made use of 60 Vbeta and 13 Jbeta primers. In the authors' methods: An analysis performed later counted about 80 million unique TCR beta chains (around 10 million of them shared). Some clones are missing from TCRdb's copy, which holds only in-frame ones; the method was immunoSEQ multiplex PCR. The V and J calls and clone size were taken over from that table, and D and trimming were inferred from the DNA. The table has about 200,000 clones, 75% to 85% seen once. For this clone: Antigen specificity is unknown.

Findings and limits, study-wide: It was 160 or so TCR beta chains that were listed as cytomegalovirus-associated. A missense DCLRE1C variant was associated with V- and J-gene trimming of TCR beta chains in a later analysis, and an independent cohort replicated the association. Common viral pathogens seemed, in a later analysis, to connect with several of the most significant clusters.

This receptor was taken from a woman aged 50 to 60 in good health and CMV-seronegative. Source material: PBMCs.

The CDR3 nucleotides read TGTGCCAGCAGCCACCAGCGGGAGGGTTACAATGAGCAGTTCTTC. It encodes CASSHQREGYNEQFF. The chain couples TRBV27 to TRBJ2-1, with TRBD2 matching over 10 bases. This CDR3 region has 15 residues. V gave up 6 bases and J gave up 4 bases; unmatched junction bases: 6. In germline, CDR1 is MNHEY, CDR2 SMNVEV (reference sequence).